The 10 T cell receptor beta chains given below trace back to one sample, sequenced in a study of T cells after yellow fever vaccination (dated by TCRdb to the late 2010s). The protocol used for the library was 5' RACE. Sequencing relied on an Illumina HiSeq 2500. The public reads were reanalyzed by TCRdb: fastp trimming at Q25, MiXCR alignment, in-frame beta chains only. Each entry is one CDR3 protein sequence, shown with its most common DNA and genes. The sample data list hundreds of thousands of distinct CDR3 sequences, and over 9% of these were observed just once. The ten largest clones capture under 15% of the sample. Sample treatment or condition, as interpreted from the label and publication: live attenuated yellow fever vaccine strain. The sample consisted of PBMCs, taken on the day of the yellow fever booster vaccination. The receptors were sampled from a man aged 25-45 years who received the YFV17D yellow fever vaccine.

This chain connects TRBV12-3 or TRBV12-4 to TRBJ2-1, with a weak D call TRBD1 (6 bases). Trimming removed 5 bases at V and 3 bases at J, with 17 bases between. This CDR3 contains 16 residues. In nucleotides, the CDR3 is TGTGCCAGCAGTGCGCTAACAGGGCACCGCTACAATGAGCAGTTCTTC. Translating it yields CASSALTGHRYNEQFF.

This clonotype came up a few times. V and J are TRBV20-1 and TRBJ2-3, with TRBD1 matching over 12 bases. This CDR3 is 15 amino acids long. Unmatched junction bases numbered 3, after V lost 1 base and J lost 4 bases. Germline V gene lookup returns CDR1 DFQATT and CDR2 SNEGSKA (reference sequence). CDR3 coding DNA: TGCAGTGCTAGAGGGGACAGGGGGCGCCCAGATACGCAGTATTTT. Its protein product is CSARGDRGRPDTQYF.

The chain uses TRBV18 and TRBJ2-5; 8 bases agree with TRBD1. Trimming took 6 bases from V and 5 from J; bases not matched to a gene: 14. The CDR3 has 16 residues. CDR1 and CDR2 from the germline V gene are KGHSH and LQKENI. CDR3 nucleotides: TGTGCCAGCTCCCCGACACAGGGGGACGGTCTGGAGACCCAGTACTTC. Its translation is CASSPTQGDGLETQYF.

The gene calls are TRBV5-1 and TRBJ2-7; 8 bases map to TRBD1. The V segment lost 4 bases and the J segment 2 bases; nucleotides outside the gene matches: 8. The CDR3 spans 15 residues. Per germline, CDR1 SGHRS and CDR2 YFSETQ. CDR3 DNA: TGCGCCAGCAGCGTGGACAGGGATTTTGCCTACGAGCAGTACTTC. Protein product: CASSVDRDFAYEQYF.

The chain carries TRBV24-1 and TRBJ2-2; D perhaps matches TRBD2 (5 bases). In germline, CDR1 is KGHDR, CDR2 SFDVKD. The CDR3 is made up of 16 amino acids. V lost 9 bases and J lost 0, with 16 bases in between. CDR3 protein: CATSNAGRANTGELFF. The CDR3 DNA reads TGTGCCACCTCGAACGCGGGTCGCGCGAACACCGGGGAGCTGTTTTTT.

The chain joins TRBV25-1 to TRBJ1-1; TRBD1 aligns across 7 bases. Germline CDR1 is MGHDK and CDR2 is SYGVNS. Trimming at V came to 4 bases and at J to 5 bases, leaving 10 bases not matched to a gene. This CDR3 region has 15 residues. The CDR3 DNA reads as TGTGCCAGCAGTGGAAAGGGGGCGCTTGAAACTGAAGCTTTCTTT. Protein sequence: CASSGKGALETEAFF.

The sample holds a few counts of this clonotype. CDR3: CASSLGHLSSGANVLTF. The CDR3 DNA reads TGCGCCAGCAGCTTAGGCCACCTAAGCTCTGGGGCCAACGTCCTGACTTTC. The chain carries TRBV5-1 and TRBJ2-6; D not resolved. CDR1 is SGHRS, CDR2 YFSETQ, per germline. The CDR3 consists of 17 residues. Trimming left V 2 bases short and J 0 bases short, with 12 bases between.

The V and J genes are TRBV6-6 and TRBJ2-7, with D unclear. The CDR3 loop spans 12 amino acids. V was shortened by 8 bases and J by 5 bases, with 13 bases between the two germline ends. Germline CDR1 MNHNY, CDR2 SVGAGI (reference sequence). This chain's CDR3 is CASALSPDEQYF. CDR3 sequence (DNA): TGTGCCAGCGCCCTTTCCCCCGACGAGCAGTACTTC.

This clonotype was seen a few times. The V gene is TRBV3-1, the J gene TRBJ1-2; D is undetermined. Germline values: CDR1 LGHDT, CDR2 YNNKEL (reference sequence). The V end lost 3 bases, the J end lost 9 bases, and 14 bases lay between the germline ends. The CDR3 runs to 13 residues. The CDR3 region has the DNA TGTGCCAGCAGCCACCTACCGGAGTTGCGCTACACCTTC. As protein: CASSHLPELRYTF.

CDR3 DNA: TGTGCCAGCAGCTCGGGGGTGGGGCTCTCCTACAATGAGCAGTTCTTC. Residues: CASSSGVGLSYNEQFF. V gene TRBV14 combines with J gene TRBJ2-1; weak D call: TRBD2 (6 bases). CDR1 and CDR2 (germline): SGHDN, FVKESK. V was pared by 5 bases and J by 0 bases, with 14 bases between. The CDR3 totals 16 residues. The full variable domain, rest sourced from reference TRBV14 and TRBJ2-1, is EAGVTQFPSHSVIEKGQTVTLRCDPISGHDNLYWYRRVMGKEIKFLLHFVKESKQDESGMPNNRFLAERTGGTYSTLKVQPAELEDSGVYFCASSSGVGLSYNEQFFGPGTRLTVL.